The entry that follows covers one T cell receptor (beta chain) sequence. This sample stems from a study of blood T cell repertoires in COVID-19. The overall study: Samples representing acute and convalescent COVID-19 were sourced from the United States, Italy and Spain.

Germline CDR1 and CDR2: SGHAT and FQDESV (reference sequence). The CDR3 sequence is 14 residues long. Germline trimming cut 3 bases from V and 6 bases from J; bases unmatched to any gene: 6. Method: immunoSEQ multiplex PCR; TCRdb's copy keeps in-frame clones and lacks some. The sample lists about 200,000 clones, 80% to 90% seen once, with 3.5% to 4% in the top ten. This sequence was found in a woman aged 40 to 50 with acute COVID-19. Material for sequencing was PBMCs or T cells enriched from blood (not recorded which). The chain recombines TRBV11-1 with TRBJ2-7, with 9 bases aligning to TRBD1. The CDR3 is CASSFRTGEGEQYF. The CDR3 DNA reads TGTGCCAGCAGCTTTAGGACAGGGGAGGGCGAGCAGTACTTC.